This is a list of T cell receptor beta chains from one sample in a study of stem cell transplantation in POMP-related autoinflammatory disease. Profiling relied on immunoSEQ multiplex PCR, and the TCRdb table lists in-frame clones only, not all of them. The sample includes some 26,000 clones, around 86% of them seen just once. Sequenced here: CD4+ T cells from PBMCs, sampled before stem cell transplantation. Receptor source: a human donor with POMP-related autoinflammation and immune dysregulation (PRAID). Both conserved end residues are part of each CDR3. The order of the fields is D gene, V gene, J gene, clone size, CDR3 protein, CDR3 DNA. D genes are given only for firm matches. Clone sizes are given selectively: once, few, many, or a class where the clone is expanded.

D: .; V: TRBV19; J: TRBJ2-1; size: .; CDR3: CASSITTVSEQFF; DNA: TGTGCCAGTAGTATAACTACGGTCTCCGAGCAGTTCTTC
D: .; V: TRBV19; J: TRBJ2-2; size: .; CDR3: CASKTAPGSTWELFF; DNA: TGTGCCAGTAAAACGGCTCCAGGGTCCACGTGGGAGCTGTTTTTT
D: TRBD2; V: TRBV18; J: TRBJ2-1; size: once; CDR3: CASSRTSGSSYNEQFF; DNA: TGTGCCAGCTCACGGACTAGCGGGAGCTCCTACAATGAGCAGTTCTTC
D: .; V: TRBV27; J: TRBJ2-1; size: .; CDR3: CASSFRGDYNEQFF; DNA: TGTGCCAGCAGTTTTCGCGGGGACTACAATGAGCAGTTCTTC
D: .; V: TRBV5-4; J: TRBJ2-3; size: .; CDR3: CASSLEETITDTQYF; DNA: TGTGCCAGCAGCTTGGAGGAGACTATCACAGATACGCAGTATTTT
D: TRBD2; V: TRBV6-5; J: TRBJ2-3; size: .; CDR3: CASSYGLATTDTQYF; DNA: TGTGCCAGCAGTTACGGACTAGCGACCACAGATACGCAGTATTTT
D: .; V: TRBV27; J: TRBJ2-5; size: .; CDR3: CASSLTRQAAWETQYF; DNA: TGTGCCAGCAGTTTAACCCGACAGGCGGCTTGGGAGACCCAGTACTTC
D: .; V: TRBV27; J: TRBJ2-3; size: .; CDR3: CASSLTVSGDTQYF; DNA: TGTGCCAGCAGCTTGACAGTGAGTGGAGATACGCAGTATTTT
D: .; V: TRBV29-1; J: TRBJ1-5; size: few; CDR3: CSVGALGNQPQHF; DNA: TGCAGCGTTGGTGCTCTGGGCAATCAGCCCCAGCATTTT
D: .; V: TRBV7-2; J: TRBJ1-6; size: .; CDR3: CASSLRGKWSPLHF; DNA: TGTGCCAGCAGCTTACGGGGGAAATGGTCACCCCTCCACTTT
D: .; V: TRBV27; J: TRBJ1-3; size: .; CDR3: CASSLTSGNTIYF; DNA: TGTGCCAGCAGTTTAACATCAGGAAACACCATATATTTT
D: TRBD1; V: TRBV7-9; J: TRBJ1-1; size: few; CDR3: CASSLVGQGGKAFF; DNA: TGTGCCAGCAGCTTAGTTGGACAGGGAGGAAAAGCTTTCTTT
D: .; V: TRBV9; J: TRBJ1-6; size: .; CDR3: CASSVGRGNSPLHF; DNA: TGTGCCAGCAGCGTTGGCAGGGGTAATTCACCCCTCCACTTT
D: TRBD1; V: TRBV28; J: TRBJ1-1; size: .; CDR3: CASSLAGRGPREGAFF; DNA: TGTGCCAGCAGTTTAGCGGGCAGGGGGCCCAGGGAGGGAGCTTTCTTT
D: TRBD2; V: TRBV27; J: TRBJ2-3; size: .; CDR3: CASSWGTSGIGTDTQYF; DNA: TGTGCCAGCAGTTGGGGGACTAGCGGGATCGGGACAGATACGCAGTATTTT
D: .; V: TRBV2; J: TRBJ2-1; size: once; CDR3: CATGPRANEQFF; DNA: TGTGCCACCGGACCACGGGCCAATGAGCAGTTCTTC
D: .; V: TRBV7-9; J: TRBJ2-2; size: few; CDR3: CASSSSANTGELFF; DNA: TGTGCCAGCAGCTCCAGCGCGAACACCGGGGAGCTGTTTTTT
D: .; V: TRBV7-9; J: TRBJ2-1; size: .; CDR3: CASSLTPKEFRGRVNKQFF; DNA: TGTGCCAGCAGCTTAACTCCAAAGGAGTTTAGGGGTAGGGTTAATAAGCAGTTCTTC
D: .; V: TRBV19; J: TRBJ1-2; size: .; CDR3: CASRDRGRPVYGYTF; DNA: TGTGCCAGTAGAGACCGGGGCAGACCCGTCTATGGCTACACCTTC
D: TRBD1; V: TRBV6-1; J: TRBJ1-5; size: .; CDR3: CASSAQGGTGAYSNQPQHF; DNA: TGTGCCAGCAGTGCCCAAGGGGGGACAGGCGCCTATAGCAATCAGCCCCAGCATTTT
D: .; V: TRBV27; J: TRBJ2-5; size: .; CDR3: CASSTTASDETQYF; DNA: TGTGCCAGCAGTACGACTGCTTCAGACGAGACCCAGTACTTC
D: TRBD2; V: TRBV19; J: TRBJ2-3; size: .; CDR3: CASSARGLAGTDTQYF; DNA: TGTGCCAGTAGTGCCAGGGGACTAGCGGGGACAGATACGCAGTATTTT
D: TRBD2; V: TRBV29-1; J: TRBJ2-7; size: .; CDR3: CSVEGLAGDEQYF; DNA: TGCAGCGTTGAGGGTCTAGCGGGAGACGAGCAGTACTTC
D: .; V: TRBV10-3; J: TRBJ1-5; size: .; CDR3: CAISGTGNQPQHF; DNA: TGTGCCATCAGCGGAACGGGCAATCAGCCCCAGCATTTT
D: .; V: TRBV12-1; J: TRBJ2-3; size: .; CDR3: CASSFRLAGAEVTDTQYF; DNA: TGTGCCAGCAGCTTTCGCCTAGCGGGAGCCGAGGTAACAGATACGCAGTATTTT
D: .; V: TRBV18; J: TRBJ2-3; size: .; CDR3: CASSPLPTTDTQYF; DNA: TGTGCCAGCTCACCCCTACCTACCACAGATACGCAGTATTTT
D: .; V: TRBV19; J: TRBJ2-3; size: .; CDR3: CASRDLASTDTQYF; DNA: TGTGCCAGCCGAGACTTAGCTAGCACAGATACGCAGTATTTT
D: TRBD2; V: TRBV5-7; J: TRBJ2-5; size: once; CDR3: CASSLGAGGPRETQYF; DNA: TGTGCCAGCAGCTTGGGGGCGGGAGGGCCACGTGAGACCCAGTACTTC
D: .; V: TRBV9; J: TRBJ1-2; size: .; CDR3: CASSALGASGYTF; DNA: TGTGCCAGCAGCGCCTTGGGGGCCAGCGGCTACACCTTC
D: .; V: TRBV15; J: TRBJ2-5; size: .; CDR3: CATSVQTAPRTQYF; DNA: TGTGCCACCAGCGTACAAACTGCCCCAAGGACCCAGTACTTC
D: .; V: TRBV10-3; J: TRBJ2-5; size: .; CDR3: CAISAHALETQYF; DNA: TGTGCCATCAGTGCACATGCCTTAGAGACCCAGTACTTC
D: .; V: TRBV6-5; J: TRBJ2-1; size: .; CDR3: CASSYSGRVVEQFF; DNA: TGTGCCAGCAGTTACTCAGGAAGGGTGGTTGAGCAGTTCTTC
D: .; V: TRBV2; J: TRBJ1-4; size: .; CDR3: CASKRAGDEKLFF; DNA: TGTGCCAGCAAGAGGGCAGGGGATGAAAAACTGTTTTTT
D: .; V: TRBV18; J: TRBJ2-5; size: .; CDR3: CASSPPGGRETQYF; DNA: TGTGCCAGCTCACCACCCGGGGGCAGGGAGACCCAGTACTTC
D: TRBD1; V: TRBV2; J: TRBJ2-2; size: .; CDR3: CASTILGTANTGELFF; DNA: TGTGCCAGCACCATCTTAGGGACAGCGAACACCGGGGAGCTGTTTTTT
D: TRBD2; V: TRBV7-9; J: TRBJ2-3; size: .; CDR3: CASSLGLAGYKGTDTQYF; DNA: TGTGCCAGCAGCTTAGGACTAGCGGGCTATAAGGGCACAGATACGCAGTATTTT
D: .; V: TRBV29-1; J: TRBJ1-1; size: .; CDR3: CSGLEGHKNTEAFF; DNA: TGCAGCGGTTTGGAGGGGCATAAGAACACTGAAGCTTTCTTT
D: TRBD2; V: TRBV18; J: TRBJ2-1; size: .; CDR3: CASSRSGLYNEQFF; DNA: TGTGCCAGCTCACGTAGCGGGCTGTACAATGAGCAGTTCTTC
D: .; V: TRBV28; J: TRBJ1-3; size: .; CDR3: CASFPQGPGNTIYF; DNA: TGTGCCAGCTTTCCTCAGGGACCTGGAAACACCATATATTTT
D: .; V: TRBV18; J: TRBJ1-1; size: few; CDR3: CASSPSEALDTEAFF; DNA: TGTGCCAGCTCACCATCGGAGGCGTTGGACACTGAAGCTTTCTTT
D: TRBD2; V: TRBV5-6; J: TRBJ2-5; size: .; CDR3: CASSLTSVGQETQYF; DNA: TGTGCCAGCAGCCTGACTAGCGTTGGCCAAGAGACCCAGTACTTC
D: TRBD1; V: TRBV5-4; J: TRBJ2-1; size: .; CDR3: CASSVTGQGINEQFF; DNA: TGTGCCAGCAGCGTTACGGGACAGGGAATCAATGAGCAGTTCTTC
D: .; V: TRBV11-2; J: TRBJ2-1; size: .; CDR3: CASSSLGGTPPYNEQFF; DNA: TGTGCCAGCAGCTCATTGGGGGGGACACCCCCCTACAATGAGCAGTTCTTC
D: TRBD2; V: TRBV7-9; J: TRBJ2-1; size: .; CDR3: CASSQPPGLAGYNEQFF; DNA: TGTGCCAGCAGCCAGCCCCCGGGACTAGCGGGCTACAATGAGCAGTTCTTC
D: .; V: TRBV5-4; J: TRBJ2-7; size: .; CDR3: CASSLGGPIGAYEQYF; DNA: TGTGCCAGCAGCTTGGGTGGCCCAATTGGGGCCTACGAGCAGTACTTC
D: .; V: TRBV29-1; J: TRBJ2-5; size: .; CDR3: CSVGARRAPETQYF; DNA: TGCAGCGTTGGGGCTCGCCGGGCCCCAGAGACCCAGTACTTC
D: .; V: TRBV18; J: TRBJ1-1; size: .; CDR3: CASSRDNTEAFF; DNA: TGTGCCAGCTCACGGGACAACACTGAAGCTTTCTTT
D: .; V: TRBV7-9; J: TRBJ2-7; size: .; CDR3: CAIHTVESGTYEQYF; DNA: TGTGCCATCCATACTGTCGAGAGCGGTACCTACGAGCAGTACTTC
D: .; V: TRBV21-1; J: TRBJ1-1; size: .; CDR3: CASSKEVNREYENTEAFF; DNA: TGTGCCAGCAGCAAAGAGGTCAACAGGGAATACGAGAACACTGAAGCTTTCTTT
D: .; V: TRBV18; J: TRBJ2-3; size: .; CDR3: CASSPRVAQDTQYF; DNA: TGTGCCAGCTCACCGCGAGTAGCGCAAGATACGCAGTATTTT
D: .; V: TRBV7-9; J: TRBJ2-7; size: .; CDR3: CASSPHGTEVYGTYEQYF; DNA: TGTGCCAGCAGCCCCCATGGGACCGAAGTCTATGGTACCTACGAGCAGTACTTC
D: TRBD2; V: TRBV5-1; J: TRBJ2-1; size: .; CDR3: CASSLGTSDYNEQFF; DNA: TGCGCCAGCAGCTTGGGGACTAGCGACTACAATGAGCAGTTCTTC
D: TRBD2; V: TRBV14; J: TRBJ2-5; size: .; CDR3: CASSQDRGTSVQETQYF; DNA: TGTGCCAGCAGCCAAGACCGAGGGACTAGCGTACAAGAGACCCAGTACTTC
D: TRBD1; V: TRBV19; J: TRBJ1-2; size: .; CDR3: CASSFGTGYGYTF; DNA: TGTGCCAGTAGCTTCGGGACAGGGTATGGCTACACCTTC
D: .; V: TRBV25-1; J: TRBJ1-2; size: .; CDR3: CASSPYGYTF; DNA: TGTGCCAGCAGCCCCTATGGCTACACCTTC
D: TRBD2; V: TRBV6-5; J: TRBJ2-2; size: once; CDR3: CASTLTSGYTGELFF; DNA: TGTGCCAGCACCCTAACTAGCGGCTACACCGGGGAGCTGTTTTTT
D: TRBD2; V: TRBV7-9; J: TRBJ2-3; size: .; CDR3: CASSLDASGDGTDTQYF; DNA: TGTGCCAGCAGCTTAGATGCTAGCGGGGATGGCACAGATACGCAGTATTTT
D: .; V: TRBV29-1; J: TRBJ1-4; size: .; CDR3: CSAYRNEKLFF; DNA: TGCAGCGCCTACAGAAATGAAAAACTGTTTTTT
D: TRBD2; V: TRBV5-6; J: TRBJ2-7; size: .; CDR3: CASRTTFFGLAEASREQYF; DNA: TGTGCCAGCAGGACAACCTTCTTCGGACTAGCGGAAGCTTCACGCGAGCAGTACTTC
D: .; V: TRBV28; J: TRBJ2-7; size: .; CDR3: CASRPLIGTYEQYF; DNA: TGTGCCAGCCGACCCTTGATCGGTACCTACGAGCAGTACTTC